Presented here are 9 T cell receptor beta chains from one specimen sequenced in a study of T cell responses to AZD1222 COVID-19 vaccine. Profiling relied on immunoSEQ multiplex PCR, and the TCRdb table lists in-frame clones only, not all of them. The repertoire has roughly 140,000 clones, 88% of them found once; the top ten carry around 3%. Source: peripheral blood, taken on day 0 of AZD1222 vaccination. The receptors shown here come from an adult in good health.

The rearrangement links TRBV6-1 to TRBJ1-4; D is unclear. The CDR3 consists of 16 residues. Trimming removed 5 bases from V and 5 bases from J, with 18 bases in between. Germline V lookup: CDR1 MNHNS, CDR2 SASEGT. CDR3 bases: TGTGCCAGCAGTAAAGTTTTTAAAGGGATGAATGAAAAACTGTTTTTT. Amino acid sequence: CASSKVFKGMNEKLFF.

This chain joins TRBV28 and TRBJ1-4, with TRBD1 identical over 8 bases. This CDR3 spans 17 amino acids. Losses at the gene ends were 5 bases for V and 8 bases for J; bases not matched to a gene: 16. Germline V lookup: CDR1 MDHEN, CDR2 SYDVKM. The CDR3 nucleotides read TGTGCCAGCAGTCCCGGACAGGGTGGTGGTGTTGGGGAAAAACTGTTTTTT. It specifies CASSPGQGGGVGEKLFF.

CDR3 protein: CATQLTRTDFNQPQHF. As DNA, the CDR3 is TGTGCCACCCAGCTGACCCGGACAGACTTTAATCAGCCCCAGCATTTT. The chain uses TRBV19 and TRBJ1-5; possibly TRBD1 for D (6 bases). V lost 10 bases and J lost 4, with 23 bases in between. CDR1 and CDR2 (germline): LNHDA, SQIVND (reference sequence). The CDR3 is 16 amino acids.

The J gene is TRBJ1-5, the V gene TRBV6-5; D not resolved. Germline CDR1 is MNHEY and CDR2 is SVGAGI. The germline V and J ends were trimmed by 3 bases and 8 bases, with 11 bases remaining between them. The CDR3 runs 13 residues. For the CDR3, the DNA is TGTGCCAGCAGTTATGAAGGAAGTGAGCCCCAGCATTTT. Its protein product is CASSYEGSEPQHF.

The chain links TRBV6-1 to TRBJ1-2; TRBD1 matches at 10 bases. Germline-derived CDR1 and CDR2 are MNHNS and SASEGT. V shed 5 bases, J shed 2 bases, and the junction held 8 bases outside the gene matches. This CDR3 has 16 residues. The CDR3 protein is CASSQDRGRINYGYTF. The CDR3 nucleotides are TGTGCCAGCAGTCAAGACAGGGGGCGGATAAACTATGGCTACACCTTC.

The gene calls are TRBV15 and TRBJ2-7; tentative D call: TRBD2 (5 bases). Germline V gives CDR1 LNHNV, CDR2 YYDKDF (reference sequence). Between the trimmed V and J ends, which lost 5 bases and 0 bases, there was a span of 20 bases. CDR3 length: 17 residues. DNA of the CDR3: TGTGCCACCAGCGGTAGTACCCGAGGGCCCTTCTCCTACGAGCAGTACTTC. It yields the protein CATSGSTRGPFSYEQYF.

The chain has TRBV4-2 and TRBJ1-2, with a weak D call TRBD1 (6 bases). CDR1 and CDR2 from the germline V gene are LGHNA and YNFKEQ. Trimming left V 0 bases short and J 4 bases short, with 12 bases between. CDR3 length equals 15 residues. The CDR3 loop is CASSQDDRQTYGYTF. In nucleotides, the CDR3 is TGTGCCAGCAGCCAAGATGACAGGCAGACCTATGGCTACACCTTC.

V gene TRBV14 combines with J gene TRBJ1-1; 7 positions agree with TRBD1. Germline values: CDR1 SGHDN, CDR2 FVKESK. Trimming removed 4 bases from V and 7 bases from J; junction bases left unmatched: 12. The CDR3 is made up of 15 amino acids. The CDR3 spells CASSPRDKGAGEAFF. The CDR3 nucleotides are TGTGCCAGCAGCCCACGGGATAAGGGGGCCGGTGAAGCTTTCTTT.

This sequence joins TRBV27 and TRBJ2-7; D remains ambiguous. Trimming shortened V by 1 base and J by 4 bases, and 11 bases separated the two germline ends. This CDR3 is built from 14 residues. Germline loops: CDR1 MNHEY, CDR2 SMNVEV (reference sequence). CDR3: CASSLLTNQYEQYF. The CDR3 DNA is TGTGCCAGCAGTTTATTAACTAATCAGTACGAGCAGTACTTC.